This T cell receptor beta chain was sequenced during a study of CD8 T cells in ankylosing spondylitis. Overall study results and limits: The clones that were linked to disease were reported to be significantly enriched in matched synovial fluid samples from ankylosing spondylitis patients. Peripheral blood held disease-linked clones only at relatively low frequency, and these were CD8+. Blood from ankylosing spondylitis patients appeared to carry a characteristic eight-variant TCR beta motif. In reactive arthritis synovial fluid and blood, some motif variants had been reported before.

The CDR3 covers 14 residues. The germline CDR1 and CDR2 sequences are MDHEN and SYDVKM. V lost 8 bases and J lost 3, with 13 bases in between. TCRdb analysed the 5' RACE reads with MiXCR anew, one entry per CDR3 protein. The repertoire includes 270,000 or so distinct CDR3 sequences, 15% to 20% of them detected once, and about a third sits in the top ten. This clonotype was detected only a few times. Its antigen is as yet unknown. The clonotype originates from a male donor with ankylosing spondylitis or in good health (not recorded which). The chain uses TRBV28 and TRBJ2-2, with D possibly TRBD1 on 6 matching bases. Specimen: blood, either unsorted or a sorted T cell fraction (not recorded which). CDR3 DNA sequence: TGTGCCAGCCTCCAACAGGGCGACACCGGGGAGCTGTTTTTT. Translated, it gives CASLQQGDTGELFF.